Listed below are T cell receptor beta chains from one sample, sequenced in a study of blood T cell repertoires in COVID-19. Sequencing was performed with immunoSEQ multiplex PCR; in TCRdb, only in-frame clones are kept and a portion is missing. The table records 150,000 or so clones, 70% to 85% of them present only once. Sequencing was done on a sample of peripheral blood. The receptors derive from a woman of 80 years or more with acute or convalescent COVID-19. The CDR3 runs from the conserved cysteine through the conserved F or W. Each record gives: J gene, V gene, clone size, D gene, CDR3 protein, CDR3 DNA. The D gene is left open where the match is weak. Clone sizes are given selectively: once, few, many, or a class where the clone is expanded.

j_gene: TRBJ2-2
v_gene: TRBV7-8
abundance: -
d_gene: -
CDR3aa: CASSIQTAGELFF
CDR3nt: TGTGCCAGCAGCATCCAAACAGCCGGGGAGCTGTTTTTT

j_gene: TRBJ1-2
v_gene: TRBV6-6
abundance: -
d_gene: -
CDR3aa: CASSPGSTNYGYTF
CDR3nt: TGTGCCAGCAGTCCAGGGTCGACTAACTATGGCTACACCTTC

j_gene: TRBJ1-6
v_gene: TRBV5-1
abundance: -
d_gene: -
CDR3aa: CASSFHWGRDNSPLHF
CDR3nt: TGCGCCAGCAGCTTCCATTGGGGGCGCGATAATTCACCCCTCCACTTT

j_gene: TRBJ2-7
v_gene: TRBV11-2
abundance: once
d_gene: TRBD1
CDR3aa: CASSLGTGFEEQYF
CDR3nt: TGTGCCAGCAGCTTAGGGACAGGGTTCGAAGAGCAGTACTTC

j_gene: TRBJ2-1
v_gene: TRBV7-9
abundance: -
d_gene: -
CDR3aa: CASSFLEGYNEQFF
CDR3nt: TGTGCCAGCAGCTTTTTAGAGGGCTACAATGAGCAGTTCTTC

j_gene: TRBJ1-2
v_gene: TRBV28
abundance: -
d_gene: TRBD1
CDR3aa: CASRNPTGVGYTF
CDR3nt: TGTGCCAGCAGAAACCCGACAGGGGTGGGCTACACCTTC

j_gene: TRBJ1-2
v_gene: TRBV10-3
abundance: -
d_gene: TRBD1
CDR3aa: CAISESQGQGRGYTF
CDR3nt: TGTGCCATCAGTGAGTCGCAGGGACAGGGGAGAGGCTACACCTTC

j_gene: TRBJ2-7
v_gene: TRBV27
abundance: few
d_gene: TRBD2
CDR3aa: CASSWSSGNSDEQYF
CDR3nt: TGTGCCAGCAGTTGGTCTAGCGGGAACAGCGACGAGCAGTACTTC

j_gene: TRBJ2-7
v_gene: TRBV12-5
abundance: -
d_gene: TRBD2
CDR3aa: CASGPGLEMYEQYF
CDR3nt: TGTGCTAGTGGGCCGGGACTAGAGATGTACGAGCAGTACTTC

j_gene: TRBJ1-2
v_gene: TRBV5-8
abundance: -
d_gene: -
CDR3aa: CASSRRTSYGYTF
CDR3nt: TGTGCCAGCAGCCGGCGGACAAGCTATGGCTACACCTTC

j_gene: TRBJ2-1
v_gene: TRBV2
abundance: -
d_gene: TRBD1
CDR3aa: CASTKQGAGTNEQFF
CDR3nt: TGTGCCAGCACTAAACAGGGGGCAGGTACCAATGAGCAGTTCTTC

j_gene: TRBJ1-1
v_gene: TRBV5-1
abundance: -
d_gene: -
CDR3aa: CASSPDTNTEAFF
CDR3nt: TGCGCCAGCAGCCCCGACACAAACACTGAAGCTTTCTTT

j_gene: TRBJ2-5
v_gene: TRBV18
abundance: -
d_gene: -
CDR3aa: CASSPLDGETQYF
CDR3nt: TGTGCCAGCTCACCACTCGACGGGGAGACCCAGTACTTC

j_gene: TRBJ2-5
v_gene: TRBV7-2
abundance: -
d_gene: TRBD2
CDR3aa: CASSQGAVAGGRGETQYF
CDR3nt: TGTGCCAGCAGTCAAGGAGCCGTAGCGGGAGGCCGTGGGGAGACCCAGTACTTC

j_gene: TRBJ1-1
v_gene: TRBV2
abundance: -
d_gene: -
CDR3aa: CAASDWENTEAFF
CDR3nt: TGTGCCGCGTCGGACTGGGAGAACACTGAAGCTTTCTTT

j_gene: TRBJ2-7
v_gene: TRBV10-1
abundance: -
d_gene: TRBD1
CDR3aa: CASSVGTAIYEQYF
CDR3nt: TGCGCCAGCAGTGTCGGGACAGCGATCTACGAGCAGTACTTC

j_gene: TRBJ1-1
v_gene: TRBV7-9
abundance: -
d_gene: -
CDR3aa: CASSALPETEAFF
CDR3nt: TGTGCCAGCAGCGCCCTGCCCGAGACTGAAGCTTTCTTT

j_gene: TRBJ1-2
v_gene: TRBV6-2/TRBV6-3
abundance: -
d_gene: TRBD1
CDR3aa: CASSPTVVIQGNYGYTF
CDR3nt: TGTGCCAGCAGCCCCACTGTTGTCATACAGGGGAACTATGGCTACACCTTC

j_gene: TRBJ2-1
v_gene: TRBV30
abundance: -
d_gene: -
CDR3aa: CAWREYSEYNEQFF
CDR3nt: TGTGCCTGGAGGGAGTACTCCGAATACAATGAGCAGTTCTTC

j_gene: TRBJ2-7
v_gene: TRBV5-1
abundance: -
d_gene: -
CDR3aa: CASSLALDSSLGEQYF
CDR3nt: TGCGCCAGCAGCTTAGCCCTGGACAGTAGCCTAGGGGAGCAGTACTTC

j_gene: TRBJ2-5
v_gene: TRBV29-1
abundance: -
d_gene: -
CDR3aa: CSVVSGYQETQYF
CDR3nt: TGCAGCGTTGTTTCAGGGTACCAAGAGACCCAGTACTTC

j_gene: TRBJ1-1
v_gene: TRBV27
abundance: -
d_gene: TRBD1
CDR3aa: CASSSGTANTEAFF
CDR3nt: TGTGCCAGCAGTTCCGGGACAGCCAACACTGAAGCTTTCTTT

j_gene: TRBJ1-5
v_gene: TRBV7-2
abundance: -
d_gene: TRBD1
CDR3aa: CASSRQGNQPQHF
CDR3nt: TGTGCCAGCAGTAGACAGGGTAACCAGCCCCAGCATTTT

j_gene: TRBJ2-3
v_gene: TRBV4-1
abundance: -
d_gene: TRBD2
CDR3aa: CASSQGTSGGRPRDTQYF
CDR3nt: TGCGCCAGCAGCCAGGGGACTAGCGGGGGGAGGCCCCGGGATACGCAGTATTTT

j_gene: TRBJ2-3
v_gene: TRBV4-3
abundance: -
d_gene: TRBD1
CDR3aa: CASSRTGGGPDTQYF
CDR3nt: TGCGCCAGCAGCCGAACAGGGGGCGGGCCAGATACGCAGTATTTT

j_gene: TRBJ2-7
v_gene: TRBV7-2
abundance: once
d_gene: TRBD2
CDR3aa: CASSLPFGGRIYEQYF
CDR3nt: TGTGCCAGCAGCTTACCCTTTGGCGGGAGGATTTACGAGCAGTACTTC

j_gene: TRBJ1-1
v_gene: TRBV11-3
abundance: -
d_gene: -
CDR3aa: CASSPGYGFTEAFF
CDR3nt: TGTGCCAGCAGCCCGGGGTATGGCTTCACTGAAGCTTTCTTT

j_gene: TRBJ1-1
v_gene: TRBV12-3/TRBV12-4
abundance: few
d_gene: -
CDR3aa: CATSRNLGTEAFF
CDR3nt: TGTGCCACCTCAAGAAACCTCGGCACTGAAGCTTTCTTT

j_gene: TRBJ2-1
v_gene: TRBV7-2
abundance: -
d_gene: TRBD2
CDR3aa: CASSLLAGEYNEQFF
CDR3nt: TGTGCCAGCAGCTTACTAGCGGGAGAGTACAATGAGCAGTTCTTC

j_gene: TRBJ2-1
v_gene: TRBV29-1
abundance: -
d_gene: -
CDR3aa: CSVEWELMNEQFF
CDR3nt: TGCAGCGTTGAGTGGGAGTTAATGAATGAGCAGTTCTTC

j_gene: TRBJ2-5
v_gene: TRBV11-2
abundance: -
d_gene: TRBD2
CDR3aa: CASSPSGEFQETQYF
CDR3nt: TGTGCCAGCAGCCCGAGCGGGGAGTTCCAAGAGACCCAGTACTTC

j_gene: TRBJ2-1
v_gene: TRBV2
abundance: -
d_gene: TRBD1
CDR3aa: CASTLDRGEQFF
CDR3nt: TGTGCCAGCACTCTAGACAGGGGTGAGCAGTTCTTC

j_gene: TRBJ2-5
v_gene: TRBV7-6
abundance: -
d_gene: TRBD2
CDR3aa: CASSLVFGGGETQYF
CDR3nt: TGTGCCAGCAGCTTAGTATTTGGGGGGGGAGAGACCCAGTACTTC

j_gene: TRBJ2-4
v_gene: TRBV30
abundance: -
d_gene: TRBD2
CDR3aa: CAWTGRREHKNIQYF
CDR3nt: TGTGCCTGGACTGGTCGGCGGGAGCACAAAAACATTCAGTACTTC

j_gene: TRBJ1-5
v_gene: TRBV2
abundance: -
d_gene: -
CDR3aa: CASMEISGQPQHF
CDR3nt: TGTGCCAGCATGGAGATTAGCGGGCAGCCCCAGCATTTT

j_gene: TRBJ2-5
v_gene: TRBV5-4
abundance: -
d_gene: -
CDR3aa: CASSEARRQETQYF
CDR3nt: TGTGCCAGCAGCGAGGCCCGACGGCAAGAGACCCAGTACTTC

j_gene: TRBJ1-1
v_gene: TRBV2
abundance: -
d_gene: TRBD1
CDR3aa: CASSAQGTLNEAFF
CDR3nt: TGTGCCAGCAGTGCACAGGGGACCCTTAATGAAGCTTTCTTT

j_gene: TRBJ2-7
v_gene: TRBV5-1
abundance: -
d_gene: -
CDR3aa: CASSWERDEQYF
CDR3nt: TGCGCCAGCAGCTGGGAGCGGGACGAGCAGTACTTC

j_gene: TRBJ2-7
v_gene: TRBV2
abundance: -
d_gene: -
CDR3aa: CASIGRYEQYF
CDR3nt: TGTGCCAGCATAGGGAGATACGAGCAGTACTTC

j_gene: TRBJ1-1
v_gene: TRBV3-1/TRBV3-2
abundance: -
d_gene: TRBD1
CDR3aa: CASSQDPRGDLNTEAFF
CDR3nt: TGTGCCAGCAGCCAAGATCCCAGGGGGGATCTGAACACTGAAGCTTTCTTT

j_gene: TRBJ1-5
v_gene: TRBV6-2/TRBV6-3
abundance: -
d_gene: TRBD1
CDR3aa: CASSYSQGAYQPQHF
CDR3nt: TGTGCCAGCAGTTACTCGCAGGGGGCCTATCAGCCCCAGCATTTT

j_gene: TRBJ2-1
v_gene: TRBV2
abundance: once
d_gene: TRBD2
CDR3aa: CASRTPRAGVDNEQFF
CDR3nt: TGTGCCAGCAGGACCCCCCGGGCGGGGGTTGACAATGAGCAGTTCTTC

j_gene: TRBJ1-1
v_gene: TRBV5-1
abundance: -
d_gene: -
CDR3aa: CASSPQAGDTEAFF
CDR3nt: TGCGCCAGCAGCCCTCAAGCGGGTGACACTGAAGCTTTCTTT

j_gene: TRBJ2-3
v_gene: TRBV7-9
abundance: once
d_gene: TRBD2
CDR3aa: CASSRQREHTDTQYF
CDR3nt: TGTGCCAGCAGCCGCCAGCGGGAGCACACAGATACGCAGTATTTT

j_gene: TRBJ2-3
v_gene: TRBV7-2
abundance: -
d_gene: TRBD1
CDR3aa: CASSLRRTGSTDTQYF
CDR3nt: TGTGCCAGCAGCTTACGCCGGACAGGGAGCACAGATACGCAGTATTTT

j_gene: TRBJ1-2
v_gene: TRBV10-2
abundance: -
d_gene: -
CDR3aa: CASSESRTLPEFYGYTF
CDR3nt: TGCGCCAGCAGTGAGTCGCGGACACTTCCTGAGTTCTATGGCTACACCTTC

j_gene: TRBJ2-1
v_gene: TRBV10-2
abundance: -
d_gene: TRBD2
CDR3aa: CASRSVLADSYNEQFF
CDR3nt: TGCGCCAGCAGGAGTGTACTAGCGGACTCCTACAATGAGCAGTTCTTC

j_gene: TRBJ1-6
v_gene: TRBV6-6
abundance: -
d_gene: TRBD1
CDR3aa: CASSSGQGGNNSPLHF
CDR3nt: TGTGCCAGCAGTTCCGGACAGGGGGGGAATAATTCACCCCTCCACTTT

j_gene: TRBJ2-2
v_gene: TRBV5-1
abundance: -
d_gene: TRBD1
CDR3aa: CASSTVWTGLGGELFF
CDR3nt: TGCGCCAGCAGTACTGTTTGGACAGGTCTTGGCGGGGAGCTGTTTTTT